Shown below are 7 T cell receptor beta chains from a single sample sequenced in a study of shared clonotypes between healthy human individuals. The data were produced by immunoSEQ multiplex PCR, yet TCRdb's version contains in-frame clones alone and is incomplete. Among around 2.5 million clones listed, under 95% were seen once. Sequenced: naive CD4+ T cells from PBMCs. Subset meaning: CD45RA+ positively selected. These receptors originate from a man aged 18 to 29 in good health. Some clones in this sample may be carry-over from other donors' samples.

The V call is TRBV5-1, the J call TRBJ1-2, with 10 bases that match TRBD1. The J segment lost 5 bases and the V segment lost 7 bases, leaving 14 bases of the junction unmatched. The germline V gene encodes CDR1 SGHRS and CDR2 YFSETQ. The CDR3 totals 16 residues. The CDR3 nucleotides are TGCGCCAGCCAATCAACTCCGGGACAGGGGAGTTATGGCTACACCTTC. Its protein is CASQSTPGQGSYGYTF.

V usage is TRBV10-3 and J usage is TRBJ2-7; D not certain. Trimming stripped 8 bases from V and 4 bases from J, with 15 bases between. This CDR3 spans 13 amino acids. Germline loops: CDR1 ENHRY, CDR2 SYGVKD. CDR3 residues: CAIAAATNYEQYF. CDR3 DNA sequence: TGTGCCATCGCGGCGGCTACGAATTACGAGCAGTACTTC.

This clone has a handful of counts. The chain carries TRBV28 and TRBJ1-1; D gene unclear. The V gene lost 6 bases and the J gene lost 6 bases, with 11 bases spanning the gap. The CDR3 is 12 residues long. CDR1 is MDHEN, CDR2 SYDVKM, per germline. For the CDR3, the DNA is TGTGCCAGCAGGCCCCCGAGGGCTGAAGCTTTCTTT. Its translation: CASRPPRAEAFF.

The rearrangement links TRBV25-1 to TRBJ2-2; 8 nucleotides match TRBD2. The V segment lost 4 bases and the J segment 4 bases; nucleotides outside the gene matches: 5. Germline lookup yields CDR1 MGHDK and CDR2 SYGVNS. This CDR3 is built from 15 residues. The CDR3 DNA follows: TGTGCCAGCAGTGCCGCCGGGGGGGGCACCGGGGAGCTGTTTTTT. This translates into CASSAAGGGTGELFF. Supplemented by reference TRBV25-1 and TRBJ2-2, the full variable domain reads EADIYQTPRYLVIGTGKKITLECSQTMGHDKMYWYQQDPGMELHLIHYSYGVNSTEKGDLSSESTVSRIRTEHFPLTLESARPSHTSQYLCASSAAGGGTGELFFGEGSRLTVL.

This clone was detected a few times. J is TRBJ1-1 and V is TRBV30; D gene unclear. There are 12 residues in the CDR3. Trimming left V 2 bases short and J 1 base short, with 5 bases between. Germline V gene sequence: CDR1 GTSNPN, CDR2 SVGIG (reference sequence). CDR3 sequence reads: CAWSSANTEAFF. CDR3 nucleotides: TGTGCCTGGAGTAGTGCGAACACTGAAGCTTTCTTT.

The chain has TRBV9 and TRBJ2-1, with D perhaps matching TRBD2 (5 bases). Deletions cut 0 bases from V and 9 bases from J, with 10 bases between. The CDR3 has 13 residues. From germline, CDR1 is SGDLS and CDR2 YYNGEE. CDR3 in amino acids: CASSVVGGSEQFF. Here the CDR3 DNA reads TGTGCCAGCAGCGTAGTAGGTGGGAGTGAGCAGTTCTTC.

The chain links TRBV27 to TRBJ2-1; 7 bases are a match to TRBD1. The junction had 4 bases not matched to a gene; V was cut back by 3 bases and J by 5 bases. Germline V lookup: CDR1 MNHEY, CDR2 SMNVEV (reference sequence). This CDR3 has 14 amino acids. The CDR3 sequence is CASSFGTDNNEQFF. For the CDR3, the DNA is TGTGCCAGCAGTTTCGGGACAGACAACAATGAGCAGTTCTTC.